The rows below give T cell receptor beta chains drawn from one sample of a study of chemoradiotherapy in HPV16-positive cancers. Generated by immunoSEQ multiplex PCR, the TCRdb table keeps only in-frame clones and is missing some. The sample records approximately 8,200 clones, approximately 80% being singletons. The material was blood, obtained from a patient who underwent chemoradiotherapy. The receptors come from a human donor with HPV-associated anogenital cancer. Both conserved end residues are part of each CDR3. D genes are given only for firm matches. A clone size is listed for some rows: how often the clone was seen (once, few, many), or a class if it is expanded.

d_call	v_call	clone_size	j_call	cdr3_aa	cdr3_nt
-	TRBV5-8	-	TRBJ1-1	CASSLSAGENTEAFF	TGTGCCAGCAGCTTGAGTGCAGGGGAGAACACTGAAGCTTTCTTT
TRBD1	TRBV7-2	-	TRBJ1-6	CASSIHGQGYSPLHF	TGTGCCAGCAGCATTCATGGACAGGGTTATTCACCCCTCCACTTT
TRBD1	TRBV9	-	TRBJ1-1	CASSVMGQGWTEAFF	TGTGCCAGCAGCGTAATGGGACAGGGTTGGACTGAAGCTTTCTTT
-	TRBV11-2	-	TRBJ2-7	CASSPRRSPSYEQYF	TGTGCCAGCAGCCCTAGGCGCAGCCCCTCCTACGAGCAGTACTTC
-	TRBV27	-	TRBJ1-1	CASSLNFLGGFTEAFF	TGTGCCAGCAGTTTAAACTTCCTTGGGGGATTCACTGAAGCTTTCTTT
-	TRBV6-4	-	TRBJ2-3	CASSDAVEGNTDTQYF	TGTGCCAGCAGTGACGCCGTAGAGGGAAACACAGATACGCAGTATTTT
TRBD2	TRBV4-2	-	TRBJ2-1	CASSQAGSGTSGGAYNEQFF	TGTGCCAGCAGCCAAGCAGGTTCCGGGACTAGCGGGGGTGCCTACAATGAGCAGTTCTTC
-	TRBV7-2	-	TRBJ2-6	CASSRVWGISGANVLTF	TGTGCCAGCAGCCGGGTATGGGGTATCTCTGGGGCCAACGTCCTGACTTTC
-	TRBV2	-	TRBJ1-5	CASLGGGATEGQPQHF	TGTGCCAGCTTAGGGGGGGGCGCGACGGAAGGGCAGCCCCAGCATTTT
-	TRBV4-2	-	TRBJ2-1	CASSQVSWDEQFF	TGTGCCAGCAGCCAAGTATCTTGGGATGAGCAGTTCTTC
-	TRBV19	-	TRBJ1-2	CASSPRGREGFNYGYTF	TGTGCCAGTAGTCCCCGGGGAAGGGAGGGATTTAACTATGGCTACACCTTC
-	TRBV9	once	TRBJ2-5	CASSPGSFPFQETQYF	TGTGCCAGCAGCCCCGGGTCCTTCCCGTTCCAAGAGACCCAGTACTTC
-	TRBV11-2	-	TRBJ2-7	CASSPSSWDEQYF	TGTGCCAGCAGCCCTAGCTCCTGGGACGAGCAGTACTTC
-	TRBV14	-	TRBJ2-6	CASSQGSSGANVLTF	TGTGCCAGCAGCCAAGGGTCCTCTGGGGCCAACGTCCTGACTTTC
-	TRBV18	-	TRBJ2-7	CASSPTQLSYEQYF	TGTGCCAGCTCACCAACCCAGTTATCCTACGAGCAGTACTTC
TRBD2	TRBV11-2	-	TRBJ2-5	CATAGLAQETQYF	TGTGCCACCGCGGGACTAGCGCAAGAGACCCAGTACTTC
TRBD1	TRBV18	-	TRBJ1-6	CASSLRDRGSPLHF	TGTGCCAGCTCGCTCCGGGACAGGGGTTCACCCCTCCACTTT
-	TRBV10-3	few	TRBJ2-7	CAISEEDKYEQYF	TGTGCCATCAGTGAAGAGGACAAATACGAGCAGTACTTC
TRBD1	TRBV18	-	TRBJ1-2	CASSPWDRDYGYTF	TGTGCCAGCTCACCATGGGACAGGGACTATGGCTACACCTTC
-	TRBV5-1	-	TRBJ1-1	CASRRAGENTEAFF	TGCGCCAGCAGGCGCGCAGGGGAGAACACTGAAGCTTTCTTT
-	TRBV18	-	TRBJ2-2	CASSVGAGTGELFF	TGTGCCAGCTCCGTGGGGGCCGGCACCGGGGAGCTGTTTTTT
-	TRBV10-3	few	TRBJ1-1	CAISEALNTEAFF	TGTGCCATCAGTGAAGCTCTCAACACTGAAGCTTTCTTT